This is a list of T cell receptor beta chains from one sample in a study of cytomegalovirus exposure and HLA in healthy donors. TCRdb's copy holds only in-frame clones and misses some; the assay was immunoSEQ multiplex PCR. The sample has a few hundred thousand clones, roughly 90% seen once; the top ten hold around 0.34%. The sample taken for sequencing was PBMCs. These receptors were obtained from a woman aged 18-30 years in good health and CMV-seronegative. Both conserved end residues are part of each CDR3. The D gene is left open where the match is weak. Size values are once, few and many counts, or a class for expanded clones, and some rows have none.

V gene: TRBV29-1
clone size: once
D gene: TRBD2
J gene: TRBJ2-3
CDR3 protein: CSVRGGGAADTQYF
CDR3 DNA: TGCAGCGTTAGGGGCGGGGGGGCGGCAGATACGCAGTATTTT

V gene: TRBV4-1
clone size: -
D gene: -
J gene: TRBJ1-2
CDR3 protein: CASSHHTGLSGYTF
CDR3 DNA: TGCGCCAGCAGCCACCATACAGGGCTGAGTGGCTACACCTTC

V gene: TRBV2
clone size: -
D gene: TRBD2
J gene: TRBJ2-3
CDR3 protein: CASSTLSGGAISDTQYF
CDR3 DNA: TGTGCCAGCAGTACACTTAGCGGGGGGGCTATCTCAGATACGCAGTATTTT

V gene: TRBV7-2
clone size: -
D gene: -
J gene: TRBJ2-3
CDR3 protein: CASSLIGAYTDTQYF
CDR3 DNA: TGTGCCAGCAGCTTAATTGGGGCGTACACAGATACGCAGTATTTT

V gene: TRBV19
clone size: -
D gene: -
J gene: TRBJ1-4
CDR3 protein: CASGGMAGEKLFF
CDR3 DNA: TGTGCCAGTGGGGGGATGGCAGGGGAAAAACTGTTTTTT

V gene: TRBV28
clone size: -
D gene: -
J gene: TRBJ2-5
CDR3 protein: CATLLRNQETQYF
CDR3 DNA: TGTGCCACCCTTCTCAGGAACCAAGAGACCCAGTACTTC

V gene: TRBV4-3
clone size: -
D gene: TRBD2
J gene: TRBJ2-3
CDR3 protein: CASSQRTSGGRDADTQYF
CDR3 DNA: TGCGCCAGCAGCCAACGGACTAGCGGGGGACGCGACGCAGATACGCAGTATTTT

V gene: TRBV5-4
clone size: -
D gene: -
J gene: TRBJ1-1
CDR3 protein: CASSPPVTRGTEAFF
CDR3 DNA: TGTGCCAGCAGCCCGCCGGTGACGAGAGGGACTGAAGCTTTCTTT

V gene: TRBV4-3
clone size: -
D gene: -
J gene: TRBJ2-7
CDR3 protein: CASSQRGAAGDTYEQYF
CDR3 DNA: TGCGCCAGCAGCCAACGAGGTGCAGCGGGTGACACCTACGAGCAGTACTTC

V gene: TRBV19
clone size: -
D gene: -
J gene: TRBJ2-5
CDR3 protein: CASSIWGDGETQYF
CDR3 DNA: TGTGCCAGTAGTATATGGGGGGATGGGGAGACCCAGTACTTC

V gene: TRBV14
clone size: -
D gene: -
J gene: TRBJ1-4
CDR3 protein: CASSQQGINEKLFF
CDR3 DNA: TGTGCCAGCAGCCAACAGGGTATTAATGAAAAACTGTTTTTT

V gene: TRBV5-1
clone size: -
D gene: -
J gene: TRBJ2-7
CDR3 protein: CASTPLGGGNNAYEQYF
CDR3 DNA: TGCGCCAGCACCCCATTGGGAGGCGGGAATAATGCCTACGAGCAGTACTTC

V gene: TRBV9
clone size: -
D gene: -
J gene: TRBJ1-1
CDR3 protein: CASSAQTEAFF
CDR3 DNA: TGTGCCAGCAGCGCCCAGACTGAAGCTTTCTTT

V gene: TRBV7-8
clone size: -
D gene: -
J gene: TRBJ1-4
CDR3 protein: CASSYGSPTNEKLFF
CDR3 DNA: TGTGCCAGCAGCTACGGGAGTCCAACTAATGAAAAACTGTTTTTT

V gene: TRBV7-2
clone size: -
D gene: TRBD2
J gene: TRBJ2-1
CDR3 protein: CASSFGTSGSNEQFF
CDR3 DNA: TGTGCCAGCAGCTTCGGGACTAGCGGGTCCAATGAGCAGTTCTTC

V gene: TRBV28
clone size: once
D gene: TRBD1
J gene: TRBJ2-2
CDR3 protein: CASSSLRQGVTGELFF
CDR3 DNA: TGTGCCAGCAGTTCATTAAGACAGGGGGTCACCGGGGAGCTGTTTTTT

V gene: TRBV15
clone size: -
D gene: TRBD1
J gene: TRBJ1-2
CDR3 protein: CATSRDRGLHGYTF
CDR3 DNA: TGTGCCACCAGCAGAGATAGGGGGCTTCATGGCTACACCTTC

V gene: TRBV4-1
clone size: -
D gene: -
J gene: TRBJ1-1
CDR3 protein: CASSQAGGNTEAFF
CDR3 DNA: TGCGCCAGCAGCCAAGCGGGGGGAAACACTGAAGCTTTCTTT

V gene: TRBV7-2
clone size: -
D gene: TRBD1
J gene: TRBJ1-1
CDR3 protein: CASSWTGGRVNTEAFF
CDR3 DNA: TGTGCCAGCAGCTGGACAGGGGGTAGGGTGAACACTGAAGCTTTCTTT

V gene: TRBV6-6
clone size: -
D gene: TRBD2
J gene: TRBJ2-1
CDR3 protein: CASSSAGTSGGAGQFF
CDR3 DNA: TGTGCCAGCAGTTCCGCCGGGACTAGCGGGGGGGCCGGGCAGTTCTTC

V gene: TRBV2
clone size: -
D gene: -
J gene: TRBJ1-2
CDR3 protein: CASSEETSGASNYGYTF
CDR3 DNA: TGTGCCAGCAGTGAAGAAACCTCAGGGGCATCTAACTATGGCTACACCTTC

V gene: TRBV9
clone size: -
D gene: TRBD1
J gene: TRBJ1-1
CDR3 protein: CASSKGTGANTEAFF
CDR3 DNA: TGTGCCAGCAGCAAGGGGACAGGCGCGAACACTGAAGCTTTCTTT

V gene: TRBV7-9
clone size: few
D gene: -
J gene: TRBJ2-2
CDR3 protein: CASSDATGIRTGELFF
CDR3 DNA: TGTGCCAGCAGCGATGCAACAGGGATCCGCACCGGGGAGCTGTTTTTT

V gene: TRBV5-1
clone size: few
D gene: -
J gene: TRBJ1-6
CDR3 protein: CASSVGVVNSPLHF
CDR3 DNA: TGCGCCAGCAGCGTAGGGGTTGTGAATTCACCCCTCCACTTT

V gene: TRBV10-1
clone size: -
D gene: -
J gene: TRBJ2-5
CDR3 protein: CASSESLDGEETQYF
CDR3 DNA: TGCGCCAGCAGTGAGTCCTTGGACGGGGAAGAGACCCAGTACTTC

V gene: TRBV27
clone size: -
D gene: -
J gene: TRBJ2-7
CDR3 protein: CASRTTARTYEQYF
CDR3 DNA: TGTGCCAGCAGGACGACAGCCAGGACGTACGAGCAGTACTTC

V gene: TRBV6-5
clone size: -
D gene: TRBD1
J gene: TRBJ2-3
CDR3 protein: CASSTQGQGLDTQYF
CDR3 DNA: TGTGCCAGCAGTACCCAGGGACAGGGCTTAGATACGCAGTATTTT

V gene: TRBV5-6
clone size: -
D gene: -
J gene: TRBJ2-3
CDR3 protein: CASSPPPGSGDTQYF
CDR3 DNA: TGTGCCAGCAGCCCCCCCCCAGGGTCGGGAGATACGCAGTATTTT

V gene: TRBV7-8
clone size: -
D gene: -
J gene: TRBJ2-3
CDR3 protein: CASSFSNDLQYF
CDR3 DNA: TGTGCCAGCAGCTTCTCTAATGATCTGCAGTATTTT

V gene: TRBV18
clone size: -
D gene: -
J gene: TRBJ1-4
CDR3 protein: CASSPPEHRVLFF
CDR3 DNA: TGTGCCAGCTCACCACCGGAACACAGGGTACTGTTTTTT

V gene: TRBV5-1
clone size: -
D gene: -
J gene: TRBJ2-1
CDR3 protein: CASSLAAGYNEQFF
CDR3 DNA: TGCGCCAGCAGCTTGGCCGCGGGGTACAATGAGCAGTTCTTC